One and the same sample provided the 30 T cell receptor beta chains below, sequenced in a study of graft-versus-host responses after intestinal transplantation. The repertoire was sequenced with immunoSEQ multiplex PCR; TCRdb's copy has only in-frame clones and lacks some. The sample lists under 7,500 clones; about 26% were seen once. The sequencing used alloreactive CD4+ T cells from a mixed lymphocyte reaction culture, collected before intestinal transplant. The subset is: CFSE-low proliferating T cells sorted from roughly six-day pre-transplant mixed lymphocyte reaction (GvH or HvG direction). The receptors were sampled from a human patient who received an intestinal transplant.

This chain links TRBV7-3 with TRBJ2-5; 7 nucleotides line up with TRBD2. The ends lost 5 bases at V and 3 bases at J; junction bases unmatched: 6. The CDR3 runs to 14 residues. Germline loops: CDR1 SGHTA, CDR2 FQGTGA. The DNA of the CDR3 is TGTGCCAGCAGCCCCCAAGCGGGGAAAGAGACCCAGTACTTC. Encoded protein: CASSPQAGKETQYF.

The chain recombines TRBV6-5 with TRBJ2-7, with TRBD2 matching over 8 bases. There are 13 residues in the CDR3. Germline assignment: CDR1 MNHEY and CDR2 SVGAGI. V dropped 6 bases and J dropped 2; count of bases not matched to a gene: 3. The CDR3 DNA is TGTGCCAGCAGGACCGGGAGGGCCTACGAGCAGTACTTC. It translates to CASRTGRAYEQYF.

This clone is large. This same CDR3 is encoded by further DNA sequences in the sample. The chain recombines TRBV5-1 with TRBJ1-1, with 8 bases fitting TRBD1. The V gene end was trimmed by 2 bases and the J gene end by 4 bases; junction bases not matched to a gene: 7. The length of the CDR3 is 15 residues. Germline V gene sequence: CDR1 SGHRS, CDR2 YFSETQ. CDR3 sequence (DNA): TGCGCCAGCAGCTTAACCTCGACAGGGGTCACTGAAGCTTTCTTT. Its translation: CASSLTSTGVTEAFF.

V and J are TRBV9 and TRBJ2-1; 13 bases are shared with TRBD2. Trimming at V came to 7 bases and at J to 9 bases, leaving 7 bases not matched to a gene. Germline lookup yields CDR1 SGDLS and CDR2 YYNGEE. The CDR3 contains 14 residues. CDR3 protein: CASQGLAGVGEQFF. CDR3 nucleotides: TGTGCCAGCCAAGGACTAGCGGGAGTGGGTGAGCAGTTCTTC. Combining the CDR3 with reference TRBV9 and TRBJ2-1 gives the whole variable domain DSGVTQTPKHLITATGQRVTLRCSPRSGDLSVYWYQQSLDQGLQFLIQYYNGEERAKGNILERFSAQQFPDLHSELNLSSLELGDSALYFCASQGLAGVGEQFFGPGTRLTVL.

This chain uses TRBV19 with TRBJ1-1, with 10 nucleotides matching TRBD1. The CDR3 runs 13 residues. Per germline, CDR1 LNHDA and CDR2 SQIVND (reference sequence). The trim removed 6 bases at V and 4 bases at J, leaving 2 bases unmatched. The CDR3 DNA is TGTGCCAGTAGAGGGACAGGGGCCACTGAAGCTTTCTTT. It specifies CASRGTGATEAFF.

This clone was found a few times. The genes are TRBV27 and TRBJ2-3; D is uncertain. Germline CDR1 is MNHEY and CDR2 is SMNVEV (reference sequence). Trimming pared 6 bases from V and 2 bases from J, leaving 15 bases between. The CDR3 consists of 15 residues. Here the CDR3 DNA reads TGTGCCAGCAGCCAACCATCCCCCTACACAGATACGCAGTATTTT. Protein product: CASSQPSPYTDTQYF.

In its sample, this clone ranks as medium-sized. V and J are TRBV19 and TRBJ1-4; possibly TRBD1 for D (6 bases). The CDR3 covers 16 residues. Germline V gives CDR1 LNHDA, CDR2 SQIVND (reference sequence). The V and J ends lost 0 bases and 6 bases respectively, with 14 bases between them. DNA for the CDR3: TGTGCCAGTAGTATAGATGGGGGCAGAAGGGATGAAAAACTGTTTTTT. It codes for CASSIDGGRRDEKLFF.

This clone was seen a few times. The J gene is TRBJ2-5, the V gene TRBV7-2, with 10 bases matching TRBD1. Germline values: CDR1 SGHTA, CDR2 FQGNSA. The ends lost 3 bases at V and 2 bases at J; junction bases unmatched: 6. This CDR3 comprises 16 residues. CDR3 bases: TGTGCCAGCAGCTTTGGGGACAGGGGACTGCAAGAGACCCAGTACTTC. Encoded protein: CASSFGDRGLQETQYF. Using reference TRBV7-2 and TRBJ2-5 for the parts outside the CDR3, the full variable domain is GAGVSQSPSNKVTEKGKDVELRCDPISGHTALYWYRQSLGQGLEFLIYFQGNSAPDKSGLPSDRFSAERTGGSVSTLTIQRTQQEDSAVYLCASSFGDRGLQETQYFGPGTRLLVL.

There are a few counts of this clone. V gene TRBV5-1 combines with J gene TRBJ2-7; D gene uncertain. In germline, CDR1 is SGHRS, CDR2 YFSETQ. The V end lost 4 bases, the J end lost 6 bases, and 8 bases lay between the germline ends. The CDR3 totals 11 residues. The DNA for the CDR3 is TGCGCCAGCAGCGCCTGGGGCGAGCAGTACTTC. This codes for CASSAWGEQYF.

The V gene is TRBV6-5, the J gene TRBJ2-3; D call uncertain. Germline V gene data show CDR1 as MNHEY and CDR2 as SVGAGI. Trimming took off 5 bases at V and 4 bases at J, with 7 bases between the two ends. CDR3 length equals 12 residues. DNA of the CDR3: TGTGCCAGCAGTACCCAAGCAGATACGCAGTATTTT. It yields the protein CASSTQADTQYF.

The V call is TRBV11-2, the J call TRBJ2-7, with 10 bases that match TRBD1. Unmatched junction bases numbered 8, after V lost 3 bases and J lost 0 bases. The CDR3 has 17 amino acids. Per germline, CDR1 SGHAT and CDR2 FQNNGV. The CDR3 DNA sequence: TGTGCCAGCAGCTTCCGGGACAGGGGACTTCACTCCTACGAGCAGTACTTC. Its protein product is CASSFRDRGLHSYEQYF.

In its sample, this clone ranks as medium-sized. This chain uses TRBV19 with TRBJ1-1; D is undetermined. Germline CDR1 LNHDA, CDR2 SQIVND (reference sequence). V lost 5 bases, J lost 6 bases, and 13 bases lay in between. The CDR3 loop spans 13 amino acids. DNA for the CDR3: TGTGCCAGTAGTCATTTCGGAGTGGCTGAAGCTTTCTTT. Translating gives CASSHFGVAEAFF.

By frequency in the sample, this clone is medium-sized. The chain links TRBV10-3 to TRBJ2-5; D might be TRBD2 (6 bases). The germline V gene has CDR1 ENHRY and CDR2 SYGVKD. The CDR3 runs to 12 residues. Trimming cost V 10 bases and J 4 bases, with 13 bases left between them. This CDR3 is CATRGSSETQYF. CDR3 DNA: TGTGCCACCCGGGGGAGTTCAGAGACCCAGTACTTC.

The gene calls are TRBV7-6 and TRBJ2-7; 12 nucleotides agree with TRBD2. With 3 bases clipped from V and 7 bases from J, the junction kept 10 bases outside the gene matches. There are 16 residues in the CDR3. Germline loops: CDR1 SGHVS, CDR2 FNYEAQ. The CDR3 DNA reads TGTGCCAGCAGCTTGGGGACTAGCGGGTTCAGAGGGGAGCAGTACTTC. This translates into CASSLGTSGFRGEQYF.

This clone appeared a few times. The genes are TRBV6-6 and TRBJ2-7; tentatively, D is TRBD1 or TRBD2 (5 bases each). V lost 6 bases and J lost 2, with 11 bases in between. The CDR3 is 13 amino acids. The germline gives CDR1 MNHNY, CDR2 SVGAGI (reference sequence). The CDR3 here is CASSPGTTYEQYF. The CDR3 coding sequence is TGTGCCAGCAGCCCCGGGACCACCTACGAGCAGTACTTC.

V is TRBV6-9 and J is TRBJ1-1; the D is unclear. Per the germline V gene, CDR1 is MNHGY and CDR2 is SVAAGI. V was cut by 7 bases and J by 1 base, with 10 bases left in between. The CDR3 covers 13 residues. DNA for the CDR3: TGTGCCAGCATACGACTGTCGAACACTGAAGCTTTCTTT. Residues: CASIRLSNTEAFF.

In this sample, this clone turned up a few times. This sequence joins TRBV7-4 and TRBJ2-2; D call uncertain. The CDR3 is 15 residues long. Germline values: CDR1 SGHVT, CDR2 SQSDAQ. V gave up 5 bases and J gave up 0 bases, with 10 bases separating them. In nucleotides, the CDR3 is TGTGCCAGCAGCGGATCCCCTACGAACACCGGGGAGCTGTTTTTT. Its translation is CASSGSPTNTGELFF.

In this sample, this clone is large. This chain uses TRBV18 with TRBJ1-1; 9 bases align to TRBD1. The CDR3 has 14 amino acids. Trimming cost V 5 bases and J 5 bases; bases outside gene matches: 6. Looked up from germline, CDR1 is KGHSH and CDR2 is LQKENI. CDR3 residues: CASSVDRGETEAFF. Written as DNA, the CDR3 is TGTGCCAGCTCAGTGGACAGGGGAGAGACTGAAGCTTTCTTT.

The rearrangement links TRBV4-1 to TRBJ2-3, with D unclear. The CDR3 contains 19 residues. Germline CDR1 reads MGHRA; CDR2 reads YSYEKL. Trimming took 4 bases from V and 0 from J, leaving 23 bases between them. The CDR3 DNA follows: TGCGCCAGCAGCCCCAGACGGAGCTTGGAGTCGCTAAGCACAGATACGCAGTATTTT. This codes for CASSPRRSLESLSTDTQYF.

This sequence joins TRBV5-4 and TRBJ1-1; 7 nucleotides match TRBD1. Unmatched junction bases numbered 14, after V lost 4 bases and J lost 11 bases. CDR3 length equals 14 residues. CDR1 and CDR2 from the germline V gene are SGHNT and YYREEE (reference sequence). In DNA, the CDR3 is TGTGCCAGCAGCCCGACCTCGGGACAGTCGGCGGCTTTCTTT. Amino acids: CASSPTSGQSAAFF.

This clone was seen just once. With a much larger clone just one base away, this may be a read error. The V call is TRBV29-1, the J call TRBJ1-1; D unresolved. The CDR3 is 12 amino acids. The V end lost 5 bases, the J end lost 1 base, and 8 bases lay between the germline ends. CDR1 and CDR2 from the germline V gene are SQVTM and ANQGSEA. The CDR3 region has the DNA TGCAGCGTTTCGGGCGGGAACACTGAAGCTTTCTTT. The encoded protein is CSVSGGNTEAFF.

The chain joins TRBV27 to TRBJ1-3, with a weak D call TRBD1 (5 bases). Germline V CDR1 and CDR2: MNHEY, SMNVEV (reference sequence). The CDR3 has 15 residues. Trimming took off 4 bases at V and 1 base at J, with 11 bases between the two ends. The CDR3 coding sequence is TGTGCCAGCAGTTACGGGGGTTATTCTGGAAACACCATATATTTT. This sequence encodes CASSYGGYSGNTIYF.

The chain combines TRBV5-4 with TRBJ1-2; D is possibly TRBD1 (6 bases). Between the trimmed V and J ends, which lost 2 bases and 4 bases, there was a span of 9 bases. The CDR3 is 13 amino acids. The germline gives CDR1 SGHNT, CDR2 YYREEE (reference sequence). CDR3 sequence (DNA): TGTGCCAGCAGCTTTACAGGGACCTATGGCTACACCTTC. It encodes CASSFTGTYGYTF.

This clone was seen more than once but under ten times. The rearrangement uses TRBV23-1 and TRBJ1-2; TRBD1 is a possible D gene (6 bases). TRBV23-1 is marked as an open reading frame, function uncertain. The V gene lost 3 bases and the J gene lost 1 base, with 9 bases spanning the gap. The CDR3 is 14 residues long. The CDR3 reads CASSHRGFNYGYTF. The DNA for the CDR3 is TGCGCCAGCAGTCACAGGGGTTTTAACTATGGCTACACCTTC.

This clone came up a few times. The chain uses TRBV7-9 and TRBJ1-2; 8 bases agree with TRBD1. The germline gives CDR1 SEHNR, CDR2 FQNEAQ (reference sequence). This CDR3 is 17 amino acids long. V lost 1 base and J lost 3; bases outside the gene matches: 10. The CDR3 DNA sequence: TGTGCCAGCAGCTTAGTACAGGGGGACTTCACGGACTATGGCTACACCTTC. Its protein is CASSLVQGDFTDYGYTF.

The chain uses TRBV25-1 and TRBJ2-5, with D perhaps matching TRBD1 (6 bases). The germline CDR1 and CDR2 sequences are MGHDK and SYGVNS. This CDR3 comprises 14 residues. The ends were cut back, 7 bases at V and 2 bases at J, with 14 bases in the middle. This CDR3 is CASTNRGQQETQYF. The CDR3 DNA sequence: TGTGCCAGCACAAACCGGGGACAACAAGAGACCCAGTACTTC.

V is TRBV10-1 and J is TRBJ2-1; TRBD2 matches 7 bases. Per the germline V gene, CDR1 is WNHNN and CDR2 is SYGVQD (reference sequence). Losses at the gene ends were 6 bases for V and 1 base for J; bases not matched to a gene: 12. This CDR3 has 17 residues. Here the CDR3 DNA reads TGCGCCAGCAGCGAAGTCACTAGGGGAGGGTCCTACAATGAGCAGTTCTTC. Protein sequence: CASSEVTRGGSYNEQFF.

The chain couples TRBV2 to TRBJ1-3; D not certain. There are 16 residues in the CDR3. V was trimmed by 4 bases and J by 0 bases, leaving 13 bases between them. The germline gives CDR1 SNHLY, CDR2 FYNNEI. CDR3: CASSAISTFSGNTIYF. Written as DNA, the CDR3 is TGTGCCAGCAGTGCGATCAGTACCTTCTCTGGAAACACCATATATTTT.

This clone has only a few counts. V gene TRBV19 combines with J gene TRBJ2-5, with D possibly called TRBD1 or TRBD2 (5 bases each). Germline V gene sequence: CDR1 LNHDA, CDR2 SQIVND (reference sequence). This CDR3 is 12 amino acids long. V lost 1 base, J lost 5 bases, and 5 bases lay in between. The CDR3 spells CASSIGGETQYF. The CDR3 DNA sequence: TGTGCCAGTAGTATAGGGGGGGAGACCCAGTACTTC.

V and J are TRBV7-9 and TRBJ2-7, with 10 bases lining up with TRBD1. The CDR3 contains 13 residues. The germline CDR1 and CDR2 sequences are SEHNR and FQNEAQ (reference sequence). V gave up 6 bases and J gave up 2 bases; unmatched junction bases: 1. The CDR3 is CASRGQGTYEQYF. In nucleotides, the CDR3 is TGTGCCAGCAGGGGACAGGGGACCTACGAGCAGTACTTC. The variable domain in full, with the rest retrieved from reference TRBV7-9 and TRBJ2-7, is DTGVSQNPRHKITKRGQNVTFRCDPISEHNRLYWYRQTLGQGPEFLTYFQNEAQLEKSRLLSDRFSAERPKGSFSTLEIQRTEQGDSAMYLCASRGQGTYEQYFGPGTRLTVT.